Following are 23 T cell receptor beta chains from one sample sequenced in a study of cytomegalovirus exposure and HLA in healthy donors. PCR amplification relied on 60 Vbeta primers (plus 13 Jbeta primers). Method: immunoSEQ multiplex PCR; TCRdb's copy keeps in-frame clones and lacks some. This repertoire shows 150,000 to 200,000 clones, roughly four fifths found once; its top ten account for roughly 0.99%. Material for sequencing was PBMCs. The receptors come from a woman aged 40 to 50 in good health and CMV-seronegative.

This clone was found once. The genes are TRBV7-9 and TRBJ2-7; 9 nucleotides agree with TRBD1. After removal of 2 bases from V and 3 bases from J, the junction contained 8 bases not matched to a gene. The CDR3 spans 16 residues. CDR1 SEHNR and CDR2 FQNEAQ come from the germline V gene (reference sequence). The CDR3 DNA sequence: TGTGCCAGCAGCTTAACCGGGACAGGGATATACTACGAGCAGTACTTC. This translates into CASSLTGTGIYYEQYF.

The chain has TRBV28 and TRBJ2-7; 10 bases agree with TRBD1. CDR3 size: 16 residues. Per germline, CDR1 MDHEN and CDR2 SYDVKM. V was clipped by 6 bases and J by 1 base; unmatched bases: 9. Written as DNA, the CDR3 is TGTGCCAGCAGCGGGGACAGGGGATATAGGTCCTACGAGCAGTACTTC. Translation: CASSGDRGYRSYEQYF.

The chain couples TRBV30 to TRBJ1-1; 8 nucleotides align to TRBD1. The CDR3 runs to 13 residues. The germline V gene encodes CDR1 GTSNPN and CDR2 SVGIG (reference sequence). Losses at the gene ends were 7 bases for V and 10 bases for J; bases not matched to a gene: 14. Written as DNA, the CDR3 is TGTGCCTTTGGTAGCCCAGGGGGCTTTGCAGCTTTCTTT. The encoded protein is CAFGSPGGFAAFF.

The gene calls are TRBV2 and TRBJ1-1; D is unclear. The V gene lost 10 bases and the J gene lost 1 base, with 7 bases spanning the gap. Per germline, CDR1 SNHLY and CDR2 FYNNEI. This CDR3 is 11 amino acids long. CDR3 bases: TGTGCCACCCGCAGGAACACTGAAGCTTTCTTT. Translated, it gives CATRRNTEAFF.

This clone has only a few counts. As DNA, the CDR3 is TGTGCCAGCAGCCCGGGATCGGGACAGGGAAAGGTTAGCTACACCTTC. Residues: CASSPGSGQGKVSYTF. The chain has TRBV5-5 and TRBJ1-2; TRBD1 aligns across 9 bases. This CDR3 is built from 16 residues. Germline loops: CDR1 SGHKS, CDR2 YYEKEE (reference sequence). V shed 4 bases, J shed 9 bases, and the junction held 16 bases outside the gene matches.

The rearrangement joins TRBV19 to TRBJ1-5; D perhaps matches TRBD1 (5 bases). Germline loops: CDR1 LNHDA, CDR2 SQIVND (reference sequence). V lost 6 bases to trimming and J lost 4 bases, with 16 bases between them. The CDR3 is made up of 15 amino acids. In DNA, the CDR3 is TGTGCCAGTAGCGTGACGCGGGACCCTAATCAGCCCCAGCATTTT. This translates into CASSVTRDPNQPQHF.

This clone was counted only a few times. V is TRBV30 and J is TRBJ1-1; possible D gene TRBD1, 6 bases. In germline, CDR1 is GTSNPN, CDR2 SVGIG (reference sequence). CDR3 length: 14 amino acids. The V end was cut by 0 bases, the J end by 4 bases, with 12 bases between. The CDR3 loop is CAWSVLPGATEAFF. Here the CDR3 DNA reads TGTGCCTGGAGTGTACTCCCAGGGGCCACTGAAGCTTTCTTT.

DNA of the CDR3: TGTGCCAGCAGCTTAGCGACAGGGGGCAATCAGCCCCAGCATTTT. Translated, it gives CASSLATGGNQPQHF. This chain joins TRBV7-6 and TRBJ1-5; 8 nucleotides agree with TRBD1. CDR3 length: 15 residues. Trimming took 0 bases from V and 2 from J; bases not matched to a gene: 0. Germline V CDR1 and CDR2: SGHVS, FNYEAQ.

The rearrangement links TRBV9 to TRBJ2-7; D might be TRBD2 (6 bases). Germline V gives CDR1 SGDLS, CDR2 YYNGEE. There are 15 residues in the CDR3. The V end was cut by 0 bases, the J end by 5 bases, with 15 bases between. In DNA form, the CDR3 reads TGTGCCAGCAGCGTAGCGGGAGCAGCCCATCACGAGCAGTACTTC. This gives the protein CASSVAGAAHHEQYF.

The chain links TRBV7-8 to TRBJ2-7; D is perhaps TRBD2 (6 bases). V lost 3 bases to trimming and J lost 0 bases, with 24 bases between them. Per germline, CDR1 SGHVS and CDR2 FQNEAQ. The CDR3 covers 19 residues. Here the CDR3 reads CASSLRLPSAPRSSYEQYF. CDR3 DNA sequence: TGTGCCAGCAGCTTGCGTCTCCCTAGCGCCCCGCGCAGCTCCTACGAGCAGTACTTC.

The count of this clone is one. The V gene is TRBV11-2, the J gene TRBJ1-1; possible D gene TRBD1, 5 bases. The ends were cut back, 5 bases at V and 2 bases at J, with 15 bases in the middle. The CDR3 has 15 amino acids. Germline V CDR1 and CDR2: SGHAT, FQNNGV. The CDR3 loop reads CASSPQMGGNTEAFF. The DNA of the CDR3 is TGTGCCAGCAGCCCCCAAATGGGGGGTAACACTGAAGCTTTCTTT. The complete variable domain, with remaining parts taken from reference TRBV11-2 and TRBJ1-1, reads EAGVAQSPRYKIIEKRQSVAFWCNPISGHATLYWYQQILGQGPKLLIQFQNNGVVDDSQLPKDRFSAERLKGVDSTLKIQPAKLEDSAVYLCASSPQMGGNTEAFFGQGTRLTVV.

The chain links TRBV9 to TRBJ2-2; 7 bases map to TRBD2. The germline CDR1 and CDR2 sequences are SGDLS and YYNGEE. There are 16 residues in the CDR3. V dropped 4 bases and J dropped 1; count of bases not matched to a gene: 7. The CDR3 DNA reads TGTGCCAGCAGCCCCCCCGGCGGGAGGAACACCGGGGAGCTGTTTTTT. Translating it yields CASSPPGGRNTGELFF.

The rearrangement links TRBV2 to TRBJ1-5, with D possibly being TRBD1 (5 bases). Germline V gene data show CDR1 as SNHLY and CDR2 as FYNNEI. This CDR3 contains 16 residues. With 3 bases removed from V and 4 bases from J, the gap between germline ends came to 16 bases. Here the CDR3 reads CASSDLPRQPNQPQHF. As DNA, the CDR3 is TGTGCCAGCAGTGATCTCCCCCGACAGCCTAATCAGCCCCAGCATTTT.

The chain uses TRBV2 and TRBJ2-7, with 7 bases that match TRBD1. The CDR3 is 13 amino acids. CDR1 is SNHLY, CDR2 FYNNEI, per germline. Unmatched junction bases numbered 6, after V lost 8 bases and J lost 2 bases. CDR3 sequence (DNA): TGTGCCAGCGTTAAGGGACAGACCTACGAGCAGTACTTC. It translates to CASVKGQTYEQYF. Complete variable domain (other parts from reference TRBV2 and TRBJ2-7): EPEVTQTPSHQVTQMGQEVILRCVPISNHLYFYWYRQILGQKVEFLVSFYNNEISEKSEIFDDQFSVERPDGSNFTLKIRSTKLEDSAMYFCASVKGQTYEQYFGPGTRLTVT.

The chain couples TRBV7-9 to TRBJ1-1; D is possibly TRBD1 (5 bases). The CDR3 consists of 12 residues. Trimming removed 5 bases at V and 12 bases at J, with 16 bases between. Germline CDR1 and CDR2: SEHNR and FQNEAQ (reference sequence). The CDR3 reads CASSLGGIRPFF. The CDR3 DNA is TGTGCCAGCAGCCTGGGGGGAATTAGGCCTTTCTTT.

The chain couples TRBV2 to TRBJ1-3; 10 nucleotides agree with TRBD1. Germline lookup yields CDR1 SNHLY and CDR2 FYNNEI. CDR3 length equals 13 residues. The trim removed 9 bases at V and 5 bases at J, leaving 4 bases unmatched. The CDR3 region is CASRQGARNTIYF. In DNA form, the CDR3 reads TGTGCCAGTAGACAGGGGGCGAGAAACACCATATATTTT.

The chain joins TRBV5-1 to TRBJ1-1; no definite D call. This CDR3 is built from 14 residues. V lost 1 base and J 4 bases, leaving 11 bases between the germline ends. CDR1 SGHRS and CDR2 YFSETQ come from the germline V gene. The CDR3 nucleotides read TGCGCCAGCAGCTTGAGGGAGGGAGCCACTGAAGCTTTCTTT. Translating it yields CASSLREGATEAFF.

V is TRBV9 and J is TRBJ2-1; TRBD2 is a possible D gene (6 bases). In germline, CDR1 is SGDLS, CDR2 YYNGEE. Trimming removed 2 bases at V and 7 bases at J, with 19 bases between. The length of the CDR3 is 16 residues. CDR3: CASSVTTGTPGNEQFF. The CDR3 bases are TGTGCCAGCAGCGTTACAACCGGGACTCCAGGGAATGAGCAGTTCTTC.

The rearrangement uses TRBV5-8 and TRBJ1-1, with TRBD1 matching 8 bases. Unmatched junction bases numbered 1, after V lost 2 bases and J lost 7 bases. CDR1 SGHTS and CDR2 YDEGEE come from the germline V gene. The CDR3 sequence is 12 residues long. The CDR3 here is CASSLDRGEAFF. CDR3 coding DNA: TGTGCCAGCAGCTTAGACAGGGGTGAAGCTTTCTTT.

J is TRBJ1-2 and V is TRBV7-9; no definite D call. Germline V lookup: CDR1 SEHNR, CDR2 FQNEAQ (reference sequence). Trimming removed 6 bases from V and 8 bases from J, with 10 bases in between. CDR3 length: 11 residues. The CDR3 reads CASSPFEGYTF. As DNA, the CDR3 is TGTGCCAGCAGTCCTTTCGAGGGCTACACCTTC.

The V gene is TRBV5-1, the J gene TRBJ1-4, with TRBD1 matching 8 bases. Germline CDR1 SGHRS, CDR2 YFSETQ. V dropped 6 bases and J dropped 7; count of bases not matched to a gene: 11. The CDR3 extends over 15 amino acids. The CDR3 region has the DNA TGCGCCAGCATCTCTCGTCCAGGGGGCTCTGAAAAACTGTTTTTT. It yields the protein CASISRPGGSEKLFF.

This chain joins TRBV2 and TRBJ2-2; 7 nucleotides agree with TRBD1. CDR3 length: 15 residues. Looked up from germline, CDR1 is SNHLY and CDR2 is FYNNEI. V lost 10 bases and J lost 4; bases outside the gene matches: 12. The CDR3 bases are TGTGCCACCTCGGACAGGCCCGACGGCACCGGGGAGCTGTTTTTT. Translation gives CATSDRPDGTGELFF.

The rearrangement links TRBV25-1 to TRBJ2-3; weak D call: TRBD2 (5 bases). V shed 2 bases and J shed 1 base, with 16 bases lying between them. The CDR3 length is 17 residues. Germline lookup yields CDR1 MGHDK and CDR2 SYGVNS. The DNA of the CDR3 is TGTGCCAGCAGTGAAGGAGGTGGAGAGAGGGGCACAGATACGCAGTATTTT. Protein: CASSEGGGERGTDTQYF.